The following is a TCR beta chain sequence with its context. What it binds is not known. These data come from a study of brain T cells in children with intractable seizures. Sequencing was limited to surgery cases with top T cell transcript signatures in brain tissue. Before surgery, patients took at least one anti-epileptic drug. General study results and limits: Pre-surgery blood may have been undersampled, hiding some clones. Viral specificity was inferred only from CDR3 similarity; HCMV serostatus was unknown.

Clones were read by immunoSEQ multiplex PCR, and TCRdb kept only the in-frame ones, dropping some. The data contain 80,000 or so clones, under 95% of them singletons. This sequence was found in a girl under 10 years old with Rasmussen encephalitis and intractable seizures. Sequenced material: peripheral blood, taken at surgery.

This CDR3 reads CAWRGPEYEQYF. CDR3 DNA: TGTGCCTGGAGGGGACCGGAGTACGAGCAGTACTTC. The chain joins TRBV30 to TRBJ2-7; D may match TRBD1 or TRBD2 (5 bases each). The CDR3 is made up of 12 amino acids. The germline V and J ends were trimmed by 3 bases and 4 bases, with 10 bases remaining between them. Germline assignment: CDR1 GTSNPN and CDR2 SVGIG (reference sequence).